Following are 24 T cell receptor beta chains from one sample sequenced in a study of blood T cells in healthy people across ages. A second roughly 6 to 11 cycle PCR used barcoded and J-beta primers. TCRdb ran MiXCR on the 5' RACE reads and lists one entry per CDR3 protein. The table shows a few hundred thousand distinct CDR3 sequences, with 25% to 30% occurring only once. The source material was blood. The receptors derive from a woman aged 70-85 years in good health.

The J gene is TRBJ2-7, the V gene TRBV10-3; D is unresolved. CDR1 is ENHRY, CDR2 SYGVKD, per germline. CDR3 size: 16 residues. V shed 0 bases and J shed 0 bases, with 12 bases lying between them. DNA for the CDR3: TGTGCCATCAGTGAGTCAACAGCGAGGAGCTCCTACGAGCAGTACTTC. Its translation is CAISESTARSSYEQYF.

V usage is TRBV9 and J usage is TRBJ2-5; a possible D gene is TRBD2 (6 bases). This CDR3 is 14 amino acids long. The V end lost 5 bases, the J end lost 5 bases, and 16 bases lay between the germline ends. Germline CDR1 SGDLS, CDR2 YYNGEE. This CDR3 reads CASRRGLLGETQYF. The CDR3 coding sequence is TGTGCCAGCAGAAGGGGACTTCTTGGGGAGACCCAGTACTTC. The whole variable domain, filled in from reference TRBV9 and TRBJ2-5, reads DSGVTQTPKHLITATGQRVTLRCSPRSGDLSVYWYQQSLDQGLQFLIQYYNGEERAKGNILERFSAQQFPDLHSELNLSSLELGDSALYFCASRRGLLGETQYFGPGTRLLVL.

This clonotype was counted only a few times. CDR3 loop: CASSERTGEETQYF. DNA of the CDR3: TGTGCCAGCAGTGAAAGGACGGGGGAGGAGACCCAGTACTTC. This chain links TRBV6-1 with TRBJ2-5; the D gene is possibly TRBD2 (6 bases). V was shortened by 2 bases and J by 5 bases, with 12 bases between the two germline ends. This CDR3 has 14 amino acids. Germline V lookup: CDR1 MNHNS, CDR2 SASEGT.

V and J are TRBV6-4 and TRBJ2-1; 10 bases fit TRBD2. The germline V gene encodes CDR1 MRHNA and CDR2 SNTAGT. The CDR3 has 16 residues. The trim removed 7 bases at V and 0 bases at J, leaving 6 bases unmatched. CDR3 region: CASTKLAGSSYNEQFF. DNA of the CDR3: TGTGCCAGCACTAAACTAGCGGGGAGCTCCTACAATGAGCAGTTCTTC.

The V and J genes are TRBV27 and TRBJ2-6; 7 bases fit TRBD1. Germline V gene sequence: CDR1 MNHEY, CDR2 SMNVEV (reference sequence). V lost 6 bases and J lost 1; bases outside the gene matches: 6. The CDR3 has 16 amino acids. CDR3 protein: CASSRQGRSGANVLTF. The CDR3 DNA is TGTGCCAGCAGCCGACAGGGTAGATCTGGGGCCAACGTCCTGACTTTC.

This clonotype was counted ten times or more. The chain's CDR3 is CSATLAGGTDTQYF. CDR3 nucleotides: TGCAGTGCTACGCTAGCGGGGGGGACCGATACGCAGTATTTT. The chain employs TRBV20-1 and TRBJ2-3; 12 bases map to TRBD2. V gave up 4 bases and J gave up 6 bases; unmatched junction bases: 5. This CDR3 contains 14 residues. CDR1 and CDR2 (germline): DFQATT, SNEGSKA (reference sequence).

The sample holds a few counts of this clonotype. The V call is TRBV5-1, the J call TRBJ1-2; possibly TRBD1 for D (6 bases). Deletions cut 5 bases from V and 2 bases from J, with 19 bases between. Looked up from germline, CDR1 is SGHRS and CDR2 is YFSETQ. The CDR3 consists of 16 residues. CDR3: CASSPASGTRNYGYTF. The CDR3 DNA is TGCGCCAGCAGTCCCGCTTCCGGGACAAGAAACTATGGCTACACCTTC.

To note about this clonotype: The junction does not match germline at one end; this may be a read error. The chain is built from TRBV4-3 and TRBJ2-3, with D perhaps assigned TRBD1 or TRBD2 (6 bases each). The CDR3 consists of 13 residues. Germline V lookup: CDR1 LGHNA, CDR2 YSLEER. The CDR3 sequence is CASSQGGRTALNF. The CDR3, as DNA: TGCGCCAGCAGCCAAGGTGGGAGGACAGCGCTAAATTTT.

In this sample, this clonotype turned up a few times. The rearrangement links TRBV6-6 to TRBJ2-7; TRBD1 matches 7 bases. Germline V gene sequence: CDR1 MNHNY, CDR2 SVGAGI (reference sequence). V was clipped by 2 bases and J by 2 bases; unmatched bases: 9. This CDR3 spans 16 amino acids. The CDR3 DNA is TGTGCCAGCAGTTACGGGCGACAGGGTTTTACCTACGAGCAGTACTTC. Translation gives CASSYGRQGFTYEQYF.

The sample holds a few counts of this clonotype. The chain recombines TRBV5-1 with TRBJ2-5; 8 bases map to TRBD2. CDR3 size: 15 residues. Germline CDR1 reads SGHRS; CDR2 reads YFSETQ. V was clipped by 7 bases and J by 2 bases; unmatched bases: 10. The CDR3 here is CASYEALAEQETQYF. CDR3 DNA: TGCGCCAGCTATGAGGCACTAGCGGAGCAAGAGACCCAGTACTTC. Based on the CDR3 plus reference TRBV5-1 and TRBJ2-5, the full variable domain is KAGVTQTPRYLIKTRGQQVTLSCSPISGHRSVSWYQQTPGQGLQFLFEYFSETQRNKGNFPGRFSGRQFSNSRSEMNVSTLELGDSALYLCASYEALAEQETQYFGPGTRLLVL.

The V gene is TRBV18, the J gene TRBJ1-2; tentative D call: TRBD1 (5 bases). The germline V and J ends were trimmed by 0 bases and 1 base, with 12 bases remaining between them. Germline lookup yields CDR1 KGHSH and CDR2 LQKENI. This CDR3 is 16 amino acids long. The CDR3 sequence is CASSPPGRDLNYGYTF. In DNA, the CDR3 is TGTGCCAGCTCACCACCTGGAAGGGACCTTAACTATGGCTACACCTTC.

J is TRBJ2-7 and V is TRBV4-1, with 8 bases matching TRBD2. CDR1 is MGHRA and CDR2 is YSYEKL in the germline V gene. Trimming removed 0 bases from V and 2 bases from J; junction bases left unmatched: 6. The CDR3 length is 16 residues. CDR3 loop: CASSQELSGGTYEQYF. As DNA, the CDR3 is TGCGCCAGCAGCCAAGAATTGTCGGGGGGGACCTACGAGCAGTACTTC.

This clonotype was observed a handful of times. The chain couples TRBV20-1 to TRBJ2-5; 10 bases align to TRBD2. The end of the DNA aligns better with TRBJ2-7, so the J call may be wrong. This CDR3 is built from 14 residues. CDR1 is DFQATT and CDR2 is SNEGSKA in the germline V gene (reference sequence). The CDR3 reads CSASASGGLYEQYF. CDR3 sequence (DNA): TGCAGTGCTAGTGCTAGCGGGGGACTCTACGAGCAGTACTTC.

This clonotype was detected a few times. This chain uses TRBV2 with TRBJ2-5, with D perhaps matching TRBD2 (5 bases). CDR1 and CDR2 (germline): SNHLY, FYNNEI. The CDR3 covers 17 residues. Trimming took off 8 bases at V and 3 bases at J, with 25 bases between the two ends. The DNA of the CDR3 is TGTGCCAGCGTGCAGGAGGCTTCAAGTCTCTCAAAAGAGACCCAGTACTTC. Translated: CASVQEASSLSKETQYF.

The V call is TRBV12-3 or TRBV12-4, the J call TRBJ2-1; 10 nucleotides agree with TRBD1. The DNA end is a closer match to TRBJ2-7, so the J assignment may be wrong. The CDR3 length is 13 residues. CDR3 amino acids: CASSLTGGLKQYF. In DNA form, the CDR3 reads TGTGCCAGCAGTTTGACAGGGGGCCTGAAGCAGTACTTC.

The gene calls are TRBV24-1 and TRBJ2-1, with TRBD2 identical over 7 bases. The CDR3 is 11 residues long. J gave up 9 bases and V 9 bases, and 4 bases lay outside the gene matches. Germline-derived CDR1 and CDR2 are KGHDR and SFDVKD. CDR3 nucleotides: TGTGCCACCCGTTGGGGGGGTGAGCAGTTCTTC. Its protein product is CATRWGGEQFF.

The chain carries TRBV6-1 and TRBJ2-5; maybe TRBD2 (6 bases). The J call is doubtful: the DNA matches TRBJ2-7 better. CDR1 is MNHNS and CDR2 is SASEGT in the germline V gene. The CDR3 sequence is 13 residues long. CDR3 bases: TGTGCCAGTGTTCCCGGGACTTACTACGAGCAGTACTTC. Protein product: CASVPGTYYEQYF.

The chain has TRBV20-1 and TRBJ2-3, with D unresolved. This CDR3 spans 13 amino acids. CDR1 and CDR2 from the germline V gene are DFQATT and SNEGSKA (reference sequence). V was pared by 6 bases and J by 4 bases, with 14 bases between. Written as DNA, the CDR3 is TGCAGTGCCAGAATAAACAGCCCAGATACGCAGTATTTT. It codes for CSARINSPDTQYF.

V gene TRBV7-2 combines with J gene TRBJ2-1, with 10 nucleotides matching TRBD2. Germline CDR1 is SGHTA and CDR2 is FQGNSA. This CDR3 has 15 residues. Trimming at V came to 6 bases and at J to 8 bases, leaving 10 bases not matched to a gene. CDR3 sequence (DNA): TGTGCCAGCAGGTACCAGCGGGGGGGCTTTCATGAGCAGTTCTTC. The encoded protein is CASRYQRGGFHEQFF. Full variable domain (outside the CDR3, taken from reference TRBV7-2 and TRBJ2-1): GAGVSQSPSNKVTEKGKDVELRCDPISGHTALYWYRQSLGQGLEFLIYFQGNSAPDKSGLPSDRFSAERTGGSVSTLTIQRTQQEDSAVYLCASRYQRGGFHEQFFGPGTRLTVL.

The rearrangement uses TRBV7-9 and TRBJ1-4, with D possibly TRBD1 on 6 matching bases. The CDR3 covers 17 residues. Trimming left V 7 bases short and J 4 bases short, with 22 bases between. Germline V CDR1 and CDR2: SEHNR, FQNEAQ (reference sequence). The CDR3 sequence: CASTKRGRDGFNEKLFF. DNA for the CDR3: TGTGCCAGCACCAAGCGGGGGCGAGATGGTTTTAATGAAAAACTGTTTTTT. Based on the CDR3 plus reference TRBV7-9 and TRBJ1-4, the full variable domain is DTGVSQNPRHKITKRGQNVTFRCDPISEHNRLYWYRQTLGQGPEFLTYFQNEAQLEKSRLLSDRFSAERPKGSFSTLEIQRTEQGDSAMYLCASTKRGRDGFNEKLFFGSGTQLSVL.

This sequence joins TRBV7-2 and TRBJ2-2, with D possibly being TRBD1 (6 bases). The V and J ends lost 6 bases and 6 bases respectively, with 23 bases between them. CDR3 length equals 17 residues. The V gene's germline CDR1 is SGHTA and CDR2 FQGNSA. The CDR3 sequence: CASSIGRVGAGSGELFF. The CDR3 DNA sequence: TGTGCCAGCAGTATAGGTCGTGTGGGGGCCGGATCCGGGGAGCTGTTTTTT.

Turning to this clonotype: The germline gene is not matched at one end of the junction; a read error may be the cause. The chain recombines TRBV12-3 or TRBV12-4 with TRBJ2-5; 7 nucleotides agree with TRBD1. The J call may be incorrect, as the DNA end agrees better with TRBJ2-7. The CDR3 has 15 residues. The CDR3 bases are TGTGACAGCAGTACCAGACAGGGAAGCACCTACGAGCAGTACTTC. Residues: CDSSTRQGSTYEQYF.

The gene calls are TRBV7-9 and TRBJ1-4; 12 bases fit TRBD1. Germline values: CDR1 SEHNR, CDR2 FQNEAQ (reference sequence). CDR3 length: 16 residues. After removal of 2 bases from V and 11 bases from J, the junction contained 9 bases not matched to a gene. The CDR3: CASSLLIGTGGEKLFF. CDR3 sequence (DNA): TGTGCCAGCAGCTTACTTATCGGGACAGGGGGCGAGAAACTGTTTTTT.

Ten or more counts support this clonotype. V gene TRBV24-1 combines with J gene TRBJ2-5, with D possibly matching TRBD1 (6 bases). V was shortened by 4 bases and J by 5 bases, with 16 bases between the two germline ends. The CDR3 runs 15 residues. The germline V gene encodes CDR1 KGHDR and CDR2 SFDVKD. CDR3 protein: CATSDPLGQGETQYF. The DNA of the CDR3 is TGTGCCACCAGTGACCCTCTAGGCCAGGGGGAGACCCAGTACTTC.